A selection of T cell receptor beta chains follows, all from one sample in a study of vaccination and CD4 T cells after COVID-19. The antigens of these receptors remain unknown. TCRdb reprocessed the PCR reads with MiXCR, giving one entry per CDR3 protein. Among about 14,000 distinct CDR3 sequences, around 40% were seen once, and the ten largest hold about 10%. Material for sequencing was CD4+ T cells from blood, cultured in vitro. The origin of the receptors is a human donor who had recovered from COVID-19. The CDR3 runs from the conserved cysteine through the conserved F or W. The D gene is left open where the match is weak. Size is omitted from some rows. Given values are once, few, many or a class for expanded clones.

d_call clone_size j_call v_call cdr3_aa cdr3_nt
TRBD2 once TRBJ2-7 TRBV27 CASSLRGGRLALYEQYF TGTGCCAGCAGTTTGCGGGGGGGGCGTCTAGCGCTGTACGAGCAGTACTTC
- - TRBJ2-3 TRBV2 CAGRGESTDTQYF TGTGCCGGCAGGGGGGAGAGCACAGATACGCAGTATTTT
- few TRBJ1-2 TRBV20-1 CSAPRGGDDGYTF TGCAGTGCCCCGCGAGGGGGAGATGATGGCTACACCTTC
TRBD1 - TRBJ1-1 TRBV5-5 CASSSPYTDRWGGEAFF TGTGCCAGCAGCTCCCCCTATACGGACAGGTGGGGAGGAGAAGCTTTCTTT
- - TRBJ2-2 TRBV7-9 CASSLVGAGPFTGELFF TGTGCCAGCAGCTTAGTTGGGGCGGGACCCTTCACCGGGGAGCTGTTTTTT
TRBD1 few TRBJ1-5 TRBV6-4 CASSADRAQPQHF TGTGCCAGCAGTGCCGACAGGGCCCAGCCCCAGCATTTT
TRBD1 - TRBJ2-5 TRBV13 CASSQYIRDSGQETQYF TGTGCCAGCAGTCAATATATCCGGGACAGTGGCCAAGAGACCCAGTACTTC
- few TRBJ1-2 TRBV6-2/TRBV6-3 CASSYNYGYTF TGTGCCAGCAGTTACAACTATGGCTACACCTTC
- - TRBJ2-3 TRBV6-1 CASSEIGFRGTDTQYF TGTGCCAGCAGTGAAATCGGGTTCCGGGGCACAGATACGCAGTATTTT
- few TRBJ2-3 TRBV4-2 CASSLQPGISGTDTQYF TGTGCCAGCAGCCTTCAGCCCGGTATTTCGGGCACAGATACGCAGTATTTT
- - TRBJ2-3 TRBV30 CAWSRDSGSTDTQYF TGTGCCTGGAGTCGGGATAGCGGTAGCACAGATACGCAGTATTTT
- once TRBJ2-7 TRBV19 CVSSLRRGTSYEQYF TGTGTCAGTAGTCTCCGTCGGGGGACCTCCTACGAGCAGTACTTC
TRBD1 - TRBJ2-1 TRBV15 CATSRTGTGGNEQFF TGTGCCACCAGCAGAACCGGGACAGGGGGCAATGAGCAGTTCTTC
- few TRBJ2-5 TRBV20-1 CSARDPQGAETQYF TGCAGTGCTAGAGATCCCCAGGGAGCGGAGACCCAGTACTTC
- - TRBJ2-1 TRBV10-3 CAISESRDYEQFF TGTGCCATCAGTGAGTCGAGAGACTATGAGCAGTTCTTC
- - TRBJ2-1 TRBV27 CASRRTPTSYNEQFF TGTGCCAGCAGGCGGACACCGACTTCCTACAATGAGCAGTTCTTC
TRBD2 - TRBJ2-2 TRBV20-1 CSARIAGALTGELFF TGCAGTGCTAGAATAGCGGGAGCCTTAACCGGGGAGCTGTTTTTT
- - TRBJ1-1 TRBV3-1 CASSQGLGNTEAFF TGTGCCAGCAGCCAAGGTTTGGGGAACACTGAAGCTTTCTTT
- - TRBJ2-1 TRBV18 CASSDGEQFF TGTGCCAGCTCTGACGGTGAGCAGTTCTTC
- - TRBJ2-1 TRBV4-1 CASSHAMRGPPYNEQFF TGCGCCAGCAGCCATGCAATGCGGGGTCCTCCCTACAATGAGCAGTTCTTC
- - TRBJ2-5 TRBV18 CASSSGHQETQYF TGTGCCAGCTCATCGGGTCACCAAGAGACCCAGTACTTC
- - TRBJ2-1 TRBV7-9 CASSLLGPNEQFF TGTGCCAGCAGCTTGTTGGGGCCCAATGAGCAGTTCTTC
- - TRBJ2-2 TRBV10-1 CASSEEGPPGELFF TGCGCCAGCAGTGAAGAGGGACCCCCCGGGGAGCTGTTTTTT
- - TRBJ2-3 TRBV28 CASSSHDLNTQYF TGTGCCAGCAGTTCACACGACCTGAATACGCAGTATTTT
- few TRBJ1-5 TRBV28 CASTQGWGNQPQHF TGTGCCAGCACCCAGGGTTGGGGCAATCAGCCCCAGCATTTT
- - TRBJ1-2 TRBV15 CATSRDPLRGDQGLTF TGTGCCACCAGCAGAGATCCCCTCCGCGGGGATCAGGGTTTGACCTTC
TRBD1 - TRBJ2-7 TRBV20-1 CSASGQGGEQYF TGCAGTGCGAGTGGACAGGGTGGAGAGCAGTACTTC
TRBD2 once TRBJ2-7 TRBV7-6 CASSQAGATINEQYF TGTGCCAGCAGCCAAGCGGGAGCCACAATCAACGAGCAGTACTTC
- medium-sized TRBJ1-6 TRBV7-6 CASSLARRGGYSPLHF TGTGCCAGCAGCTTAGCGAGGCGGGGCGGGTATTCACCCCTCCACTTT
TRBD1 - TRBJ2-3 TRBV20-1 CSARRGQTSTDTQYF TGCAGTGCTAGAAGGGGACAGACTAGCACAGATACGCAGTATTTT
TRBD1 - TRBJ2-3 TRBV2 CASSRQGRGTDTQYF TGTGCCAGCAGCCGACAGGGTCGGGGTACAGATACGCAGTATTTT
- - TRBJ1-3 TRBV15 CATKGAGNTIYF TGTGCCACCAAAGGGGCCGGAAACACCATATATTTT
- - TRBJ2-1 TRBV6-1 CASSAAGGGSYNEQFF TGTGCCAGCAGCGCGGCTGGGGGCGGGAGTTACAATGAGCAGTTCTTC
TRBD2 few TRBJ2-5 TRBV24-1 CATSDPGLAGVETQYF TGTGCCACCAGTGACCCGGGACTAGCGGGAGTGGAGACCCAGTACTTC
TRBD1 - TRBJ1-5 TRBV5-4 CASSLQGTNQPQHF TGTGCCAGCAGCTTACAGGGGACCAATCAGCCCCAGCATTTT
- - TRBJ2-1 TRBV4-2 CASSQDPRGTLYNEQFF TGTGCCAGCAGCCAAGATCCCCGCGGGACGCTCTACAATGAGCAGTTCTTC
- - TRBJ1-1 TRBV6-1 CASRTTAVNTEAFF TGTGCCAGCAGAACGACAGCCGTGAACACTGAAGCTTTCTTT
- - TRBJ2-3 TRBV5-4 CASSPWGMHTQYF TGTGCCAGCAGCCCGTGGGGTATGCATACGCAGTATTTT
- few TRBJ2-3 TRBV20-1 CSATRMGTDTQYF TGCAGTGCTACCCGGATGGGCACAGATACGCAGTATTTT
TRBD2 few TRBJ2-5 TRBV18 CASSPRGAGGETQYF TGTGCCAGCTCACCCCGAGGAGCGGGAGGAGAGACCCAGTACTTC
- - TRBJ1-2 TRBV23-1 CASSQSWQGHYGYTF TGCGCCAGCAGTCAATCGTGGCAGGGACACTATGGCTACACCTTC
TRBD2 - TRBJ2-7 TRBV20-1 CSAFYGTIYEQYF TGCAGTGCTTTTTACGGGACTATTTACGAGCAGTACTTC
- - TRBJ1-1 TRBV2 CASRIQMNTEAFF TGTGCCAGCAGGATACAAATGAACACTGAAGCTTTCTTT